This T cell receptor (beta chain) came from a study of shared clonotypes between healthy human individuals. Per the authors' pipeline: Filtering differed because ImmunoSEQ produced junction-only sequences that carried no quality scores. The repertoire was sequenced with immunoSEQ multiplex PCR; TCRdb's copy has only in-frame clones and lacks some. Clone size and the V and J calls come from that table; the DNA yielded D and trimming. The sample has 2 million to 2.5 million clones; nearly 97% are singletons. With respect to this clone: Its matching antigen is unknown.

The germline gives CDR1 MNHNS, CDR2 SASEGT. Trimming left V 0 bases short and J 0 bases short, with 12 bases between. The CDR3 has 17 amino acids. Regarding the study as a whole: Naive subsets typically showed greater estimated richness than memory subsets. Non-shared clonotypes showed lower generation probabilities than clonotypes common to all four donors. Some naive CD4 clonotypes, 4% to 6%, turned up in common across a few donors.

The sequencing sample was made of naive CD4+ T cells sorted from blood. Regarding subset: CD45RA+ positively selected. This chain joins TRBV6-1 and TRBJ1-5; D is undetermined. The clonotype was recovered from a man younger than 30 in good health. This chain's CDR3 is CASSEAWAGYSNQPQHF. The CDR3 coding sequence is TGTGCCAGCAGTGAAGCTTGGGCAGGCTATAGCAATCAGCCCCAGCATTTT.